These T cell receptor beta chains were read from a single sample in a study of brain metastases from non-small cell lung cancer. TCRdb keeps only in-frame clones here, not all; method: immunoSEQ multiplex PCR. The table includes approximately 2,700 clones, 80% to 90% detected once. The sequencing sample was made of primary lung tumor tissue. The origin of the receptors is a donor at least 40 years old with non-small cell lung cancer. CDR3s include the opening cysteine and the closing phenylalanine or tryptophan.

j_call: TRBJ2-1
v_call: TRBV7-2
cdr3_aa: CASSLTSGSYEQFF

j_call: TRBJ2-2
v_call: TRBV9
cdr3_aa: CASGGTVATGELFF

j_call: TRBJ1-4
v_call: TRBV18
cdr3_aa: CASSLRGQNEKLFF

j_call: TRBJ2-1
v_call: TRBV19
cdr3_aa: CASSIRSDGREQFF

j_call: TRBJ2-1
v_call: TRBV12-3/TRBV12-4
cdr3_aa: CASSLAEGNEQFF

j_call: TRBJ2-7
v_call: TRBV25-1
cdr3_aa: CASRGDLAGGSYEQYF

j_call: TRBJ2-5
v_call: TRBV18
cdr3_aa: CASSPPTGRETQYF

j_call: TRBJ1-4
v_call: TRBV19
cdr3_aa: CASSSVGQTNEKLFF

j_call: TRBJ2-7
v_call: TRBV2
cdr3_aa: CASRPGTSGFYEQYF

j_call: TRBJ2-7
v_call: TRBV6-2/TRBV6-3
cdr3_aa: CASSYSLTYEQYF

j_call: TRBJ1-2
v_call: TRBV3-1/TRBV3-2
cdr3_aa: CASSGDSYGYTF

j_call: TRBJ1-4
v_call: TRBV3-1/TRBV3-2
cdr3_aa: CASSQAGGANEKLFF

j_call: TRBJ2-5
v_call: TRBV30
cdr3_aa: CAWSVKAFEETQYF

j_call: TRBJ1-5
v_call: TRBV4-1
cdr3_aa: CASSQDGSQNQPQHF

j_call: TRBJ1-1
v_call: TRBV19
cdr3_aa: CASNRGTEAFF

j_call: TRBJ2-7
v_call: TRBV7-9
cdr3_aa: CASSLPRTGSTYEQYF

j_call: TRBJ2-5
v_call: TRBV19
cdr3_aa: CASSPLKDSQQETQYF

j_call: TRBJ2-2
v_call: TRBV5-1
cdr3_aa: CASSQDRASLTGELFF

j_call: TRBJ1-3
v_call: TRBV30
cdr3_aa: CAMQDRGQNTIYF

j_call: TRBJ1-1
v_call: TRBV28
cdr3_aa: CASRSTGGDTEAFF

j_call: TRBJ2-3
v_call: TRBV19
cdr3_aa: CASSTGTGKMDTQYF

j_call: TRBJ2-7
v_call: TRBV2
cdr3_aa: CAIPPGYEQYF

j_call: TRBJ1-5
v_call: TRBV6-5
cdr3_aa: CASDRLSSNQPQHF

j_call: TRBJ1-2
v_call: TRBV19
cdr3_aa: CASRSGTVGKSYGYTF

j_call: TRBJ1-1
v_call: TRBV5-8
cdr3_aa: CASSLGGGTEAFF

j_call: TRBJ2-4
v_call: TRBV19
cdr3_aa: CASSIDGQGAAKNIQYF

j_call: TRBJ1-3
v_call: TRBV12-3/TRBV12-4
cdr3_aa: CASNAGGNTIYF

j_call: TRBJ1-1
v_call: TRBV30
cdr3_aa: CAWTLVAGSTEAFF

j_call: TRBJ2-3
v_call: TRBV7-9
cdr3_aa: CASTEGTSSTDTQYF

j_call: TRBJ1-4
v_call: TRBV12-3/TRBV12-4
cdr3_aa: CASSLLVRAHLFF

j_call: TRBJ2-1
v_call: TRBV27
cdr3_aa: CASSARTGGLSNEQFF

j_call: TRBJ1-1
v_call: TRBV12-3/TRBV12-4
cdr3_aa: CASTKEGGEAFF

j_call: TRBJ1-2
v_call: TRBV12-3/TRBV12-4
cdr3_aa: CASSTGFGYTF

j_call: TRBJ1-4
v_call: TRBV6-5
cdr3_aa: CASIASFGNEKLFF

j_call: TRBJ2-7
v_call: TRBV6-5
cdr3_aa: CASSYSGQIYEQYF

j_call: TRBJ2-1
v_call: TRBV2
cdr3_aa: CASRPTGTGDNEQFF

j_call: TRBJ2-1
v_call: TRBV12-5
cdr3_aa: CASGSQRTSGSGNEQFF

j_call: TRBJ2-5
v_call: TRBV7-2
cdr3_aa: CASSRDRDGETQYF

j_call: TRBJ1-5
v_call: TRBV23-1
cdr3_aa: CASSHPIPSNQPQHF

j_call: TRBJ2-1
v_call: TRBV24-1
cdr3_aa: CATSDQRTGSGEQFF

j_call: TRBJ1-5
v_call: TRBV19
cdr3_aa: CASSIVHSNQPQHF

j_call: TRBJ1-1
v_call: TRBV6-5
cdr3_aa: CASGASGTVIEAFF

j_call: TRBJ2-7
v_call: TRBV12-5
cdr3_aa: CASARGLAGMDFYYEQYF

j_call: TRBJ1-1
v_call: TRBV10-3
cdr3_aa: CAISGKTGGDTEAFF

j_call: TRBJ2-1
v_call: TRBV20-1
cdr3_aa: CSASLAGGYNEQFF

j_call: TRBJ1-1
v_call: TRBV18
cdr3_aa: CASSPLSDVSEAFF

j_call: TRBJ1-2
v_call: TRBV29-1
cdr3_aa: CSVYTYGYTF

j_call: NA
v_call: TRBV19
cdr3_aa: CASSIGWGAGEQYF

j_call: TRBJ1-6
v_call: TRBV6-5
cdr3_aa: CASSYGQGARNSPFHF

j_call: TRBJ1-1
v_call: TRBV21-1
cdr3_aa: CASRRAIATTIRTEAFF

j_call: TRBJ1-2
v_call: TRBV24-1
cdr3_aa: CATSDLQGYTF

j_call: TRBJ2-1
v_call: TRBV27
cdr3_aa: CASSPTGERGTASYNEQFF

j_call: TRBJ1-4
v_call: TRBV23-1
cdr3_aa: CASSQYRSNEKLFF